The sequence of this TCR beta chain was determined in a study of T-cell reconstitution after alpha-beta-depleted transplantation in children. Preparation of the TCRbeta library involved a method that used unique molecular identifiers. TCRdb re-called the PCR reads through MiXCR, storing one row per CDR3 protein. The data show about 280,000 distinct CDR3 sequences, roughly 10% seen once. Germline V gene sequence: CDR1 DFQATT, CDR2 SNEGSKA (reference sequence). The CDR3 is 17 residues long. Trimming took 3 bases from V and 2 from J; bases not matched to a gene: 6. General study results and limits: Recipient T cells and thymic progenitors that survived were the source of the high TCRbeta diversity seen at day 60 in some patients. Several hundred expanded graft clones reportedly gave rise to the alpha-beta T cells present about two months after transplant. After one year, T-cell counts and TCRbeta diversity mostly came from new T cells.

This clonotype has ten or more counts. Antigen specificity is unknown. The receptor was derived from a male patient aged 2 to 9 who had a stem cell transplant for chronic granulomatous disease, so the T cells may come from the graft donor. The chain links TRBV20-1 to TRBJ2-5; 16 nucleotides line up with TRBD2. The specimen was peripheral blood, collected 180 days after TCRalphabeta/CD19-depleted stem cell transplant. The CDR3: CSARGLAGGIGQETQYF. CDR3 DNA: TGCAGTGCTAGGGGACTAGCGGGGGGGATTGGACAAGAGACCCAGTACTTC.